This is a list of T cell receptor beta chains from one sample in a study of cytomegalovirus exposure and HLA in healthy donors. Here immunoSEQ multiplex PCR was the method, and the copy in TCRdb shows in-frame clones only, minus some. The sample lists about 99,000 clones, 76% occurring once. Source material: PBMCs. Every receptor here comes from a woman aged 18-35 years in good health and CMV-seropositive. CDR3s leave out the opening cysteine and the closing phenylalanine or tryptophan. Fields, in order: J gene, V gene, D gene, clone size, CDR3 protein. D genes are given only for firm matches. Rows give clone size only sometimes, using once, few, many, or a class for an expanded clone.

>TRBJ1-1|TRBV5-5|.|.
ASSRGTEAF
>TRBJ1-5|TRBV6-5|.|.
ATRKELYSNQPQH
>TRBJ1-2|TRBV5-4|.|.
ASSTQGADPGYT
>TRBJ2-7|TRBV19|TRBD1|.
AGTGGTSGSYEQY
>TRBJ1-3|TRBV5-4|.|.
ASSLDSTGNTIY
>TRBJ2-4|TRBV7-2|TRBD1|.
ASSLFKGAPKNIQY
>TRBJ1-3|TRBV28|.|.
ASSVDAPLTGPFSNTIY
>TRBJ2-1|TRBV5-6|.|.
ASSSPAGGTGEF
>TRBJ2-1|TRBV5-1|.|.
ASSLGPGDEQF
>TRBJ1-1|TRBV5-6|.|few
ASSYGITEAF
>TRBJ1-2|TRBV10-3|TRBD1|.
AISPNTGAEGYT
>TRBJ1-3|TRBV19|.|.
ASSISPENTIY
>TRBJ1-1|TRBV6-1|TRBD1|.
AIGQGNTEAF
>TRBJ2-6|TRBV9|TRBD1|.
ASSKGQGNGANVLT
>TRBJ1-2|TRBV11-2|TRBD1|.
ASSQGQGGGYT
>TRBJ2-1|TRBV25-1|.|.
ASSEFRGNYNEQF
>TRBJ2-7|TRBV2|TRBD2|.
ASSETSGYSYEQY
>TRBJ2-7|TRBV15|.|.
ATSRDRDSYEQY
>TRBJ2-1|TRBV30|.|.
AWKGQGGLGEQF
>TRBJ1-1|TRBV28|TRBD1|.
ASTPGQGAGGEAF
>TRBJ1-2|TRBV2|TRBD1|.
ASSGQGTANYGYT
>TRBJ1-1|TRBV19|.|.
ASTTGSRDTEAF
>TRBJ2-6|TRBV19|TRBD1|few
ASSMVRDSRYSGANVLT
>TRBJ2-1|TRBV2|TRBD2|.
ASHPGTSGRVEQF
>TRBJ1-2|TRBV6-5|.|.
ASRDSDYGYT
>TRBJ2-1|TRBV30|TRBD1|.
AWIQGGNEQF
>TRBJ2-1|TRBV29-1|TRBD2|.
SVGRTSSDEQF
>TRBJ2-7|TRBV10-2|TRBD2|.
ASSVAGGSYEQY
>TRBJ1-5|TRBV7-9|.|.
ASSATGSNQPQH
>TRBJ2-1|TRBV2|.|.
ASSSRTVYEQF
>TRBJ2-1|TRBV5-5|TRBD2|.
ASSPDGGTSGFYNEQF
>TRBJ1-5|TRBV19|TRBD1|.
ASSRDSNSNQPQH
>TRBJ1-1|TRBV18|.|few
ASSPVQGRAMNTEAF
>TRBJ2-2|TRBV6-6|TRBD2|.
ASSYYSGRQTGELF
>TRBJ1-5|TRBV10-3|.|.
AISESKDNSNQPQH
>TRBJ2-3|TRBV27|TRBD1|.
ASSLAQGRTDTQY
>TRBJ2-3|TRBV2|.|.
ASSEGVAPSTDTQY
>TRBJ1-5|TRBV6-1|.|.
ASRGRVGLYSNQPQH
>TRBJ1-1|TRBV19|.|.
ASSSPGLNTEAF
>TRBJ2-7|TRBV5-6|TRBD2|.
ASSLPRGSSYEQY
>TRBJ1-5|TRBV6-1|TRBD1|.
ASREGQGLNQPQH
>TRBJ2-7|TRBV5-6|.|few
ASSLSRGSYEQY
>TRBJ2-7|TRBV19|.|few
ASSMFRHESSSYEQY